This T cell receptor beta chain was sequenced during a study of T cell changes during pregnancy in multiple sclerosis. The data were produced by immunoSEQ multiplex PCR, yet TCRdb's version contains in-frame clones alone and is incomplete. Of fewer than 110,000 clones listed, roughly 93% were seen once; the top ten hold about 0.93%. Germline V lookup: CDR1 GTSNPN, CDR2 SVGIG (reference sequence). Trimming took off 2 bases at V and 4 bases at J, with 8 bases between the two ends. The CDR3 sequence is 12 residues long. The rearrangement joins TRBV30 to TRBJ1-2; D is unclear. The material was peripheral blood, obtained after pregnancy. The TCR sequence derives from a female donor with multiple sclerosis, enrolled in a pregnancy study. The CDR3: CAWSQQLYGYTF. In nucleotides, the CDR3 is TGTGCCTGGAGTCAACAGCTCTATGGCTACACCTTC.